This T cell receptor beta chain was documented in a study of siplizumab effects on memory and regulatory T cells. The CDR3 length is 15 residues. Germline loops: CDR1 ENHRY, CDR2 SYGVKD. Trimming cost V 4 bases and J 0 bases, with 13 bases left between them. Some clones are missing from TCRdb's copy, which holds only in-frame ones; the method was immunoSEQ multiplex PCR. The sample includes over 95,000 clones, around 93% of them seen just once. Worth noting for this clone: The antigen remains undetermined.

Study outcomes and limitations: The suppressive capacity of proliferating Tregs from siplizumab cultures remained unconfirmed. With siplizumab, cumulative frequency of CD4+ memory-derived alloreactive sequences dropped significantly. Reactions containing siplizumab showed mappable alloreactive CD4+ clones averaging roughly 70% Treg-derived, versus under 30% in controls.

This sequence originates from a human donor in good health. The chain employs TRBV10-3 and TRBJ2-7; the D is unclear. Sequencing was performed on non-Treg CD4+ T cells sorted from blood. The CDR3 spells CAISGGSQSSYEQYF. Written as DNA, the CDR3 is TGTGCCATCAGTGGAGGTAGCCAAAGCTCCTACGAGCAGTACTTC.